These 6 T cell receptor beta chains came from one sample sequenced in a study of blood T cells in healthy people across ages. PCR was performed a second time for roughly 7 to 11 cycles using a sample-barcoded 5' primer and a J-beta primer mix. Each CDR3 protein is one row after TCRdb ran MiXCR on the 5' RACE reads. The sample holds 700,000 to 1,000,000 distinct CDR3 sequences, about 42% seen once. Material for sequencing was blood. These receptors originate from a man aged 55 to 70 in good health.

This clonotype was detected a few times. The J gene is TRBJ2-3, the V gene TRBV7-9, with 12 bases lining up with TRBD2. The CDR3 sequence is 16 residues long. Trimming cost V 5 bases and J 4 bases; bases outside gene matches: 7. In germline, CDR1 is SEHNR, CDR2 FQNEAQ (reference sequence). This CDR3 is CASSATTSGGPDTQYF. The CDR3 DNA reads as TGTGCCAGCAGCGCTACGACTAGCGGGGGCCCAGATACGCAGTATTTT.

This clonotype appeared a few times. The chain has TRBV12-3 or TRBV12-4 and TRBJ2-6; no firm D call. CDR3 length: 17 amino acids. V was clipped by 6 bases and J by 0 bases, with 15 bases between them. In nucleotides, the CDR3 is TGTGCCAGCAGCCGGGCAGGTGATAGCTCTGGGGCCAACGTCCTGACTTTC. Protein: CASSRAGDSSGANVLTF.

V gene TRBV7-8 combines with J gene TRBJ2-7; TRBD1 aligns across 7 bases. The CDR3 contains 13 residues. Germline V gene data show CDR1 as SGHVS and CDR2 as FQNEAQ. The ends lost 5 bases at V and 10 bases at J; junction bases unmatched: 11. CDR3 sequence reads: CASSTGTVGAQYF. CDR3 bases: TGTGCCAGCAGCACCGGGACAGTCGGTGCCCAGTACTTC.

The rearrangement uses TRBV7-2 and TRBJ1-1; D might be TRBD1 (5 bases). V lost 3 bases, J lost 0 bases, and 14 bases lay in between. Per the germline V gene, CDR1 is SGHTA and CDR2 is FQGNSA. The CDR3 is 16 residues long. CDR3 sequence reads: CASSFLQTAMNTEAFF. As DNA, the CDR3 is TGTGCCAGCAGCTTCCTCCAGACAGCCATGAACACTGAAGCTTTCTTT. Full variable domain (outside the CDR3, taken from reference TRBV7-2 and TRBJ1-1): GAGVSQSPSNKVTEKGKDVELRCDPISGHTALYWYRQSLGQGLEFLIYFQGNSAPDKSGLPSDRFSAERTGGSVSTLTIQRTQQEDSAVYLCASSFLQTAMNTEAFFGQGTRLTVV.

This chain connects TRBV7-8 to TRBJ2-5, with D possibly being TRBD1 or TRBD2 (6 bases each). The CDR3 runs 15 residues. Deletions cut 5 bases from V and 13 bases from J, with 26 bases between. Germline-derived CDR1 and CDR2 are SGHVS and FQNEAQ. The CDR3 loop is CASSPSDGLRGARYF. CDR3 bases: TGTGCCAGCAGCCCGAGCGATGGCCTTAGGGGGGCCCGGTACTTC.

Ten or more counts support this clonotype. The chain is built from TRBV29-1 and TRBJ2-5; TRBD1 agrees at 7 bases. V was pared by 6 bases and J by 0 bases, with 4 bases of the junction left unmatched. The CDR3 spans 13 residues. CDR1 is SQVTM, CDR2 ANQGSEA, per germline. This CDR3 reads CSVRDSDQETQYF. CDR3 sequence (DNA): TGCAGCGTCCGGGACAGTGACCAAGAGACCCAGTACTTC.